What follows are 14 T cell receptor beta chains derived from one specimen sequenced in a study of blood T cell repertoires in COVID-19. The data were produced by immunoSEQ multiplex PCR, yet TCRdb's version contains in-frame clones alone and is incomplete. Here the sample spans about 220,000 clones, about 80% being singletons. Material: PBMCs or T cells enriched from blood (not recorded which). All receptors derive from a woman between 35 and 50 years old with acute COVID-19.

The rearrangement uses TRBV2 and TRBJ2-7, with D tentatively TRBD2 (5 bases). Germline assignment: CDR1 SNHLY and CDR2 FYNNEI. The germline V and J ends were trimmed by 6 bases and 3 bases, with 9 bases remaining between them. CDR3 length: 12 residues. In DNA form, the CDR3 reads TGTGCCAGCAGGGTTGGACTCTACGAGCAGTACTTC. Its protein is CASRVGLYEQYF.

This sequence joins TRBV7-2 and TRBJ2-7; TRBD1 matches at 7 bases. Germline lookup yields CDR1 SGHTA and CDR2 FQGNSA. The J segment lost 5 bases and the V segment lost 0 bases, leaving 7 bases of the junction unmatched. CDR3 size: 15 residues. The CDR3: CASSLAGGAGNEQYF. In DNA form, the CDR3 reads TGTGCCAGCAGCTTAGCAGGGGGCGCAGGGAACGAGCAGTACTTC.

The chain combines TRBV27 with TRBJ2-6; tentatively, D is TRBD2 (6 bases). This CDR3 is 17 amino acids long. Germline values: CDR1 MNHEY, CDR2 SMNVEV (reference sequence). V was trimmed by 4 bases and J by 0 bases, leaving 13 bases between them. DNA of the CDR3: TGTGCCAGCAGTTCCCCGGGACTCACCTCTGGGGCCAACGTCCTGACTTTC. As protein: CASSSPGLTSGANVLTF.

This chain uses TRBV28 with TRBJ1-2, with D possibly being TRBD1 (5 bases). The length of the CDR3 is 17 residues. Germline lookup yields CDR1 MDHEN and CDR2 SYDVKM. V was clipped by 1 base and J by 4 bases, with 19 bases between them. CDR3 sequence (DNA): TGTGCCAGCAGTTTATACGGGGGGGGTAGAGGCACCTATGGCTACACCTTC. Translating gives CASSLYGGGRGTYGYTF.

V is TRBV2 and J is TRBJ2-1, with D hard to call. Deletions cut 6 bases from V and 3 bases from J, with 18 bases between. In germline, CDR1 is SNHLY, CDR2 FYNNEI. The CDR3 totals 16 residues. The CDR3 protein is CASSLVRQNLYNEQFF. CDR3 bases: TGTGCCAGCAGCCTGGTTCGCCAGAACCTCTACAATGAGCAGTTCTTC.

The chain combines TRBV30 with TRBJ2-7, with TRBD2 matching over 9 bases. Trimming cost V 2 bases and J 4 bases; bases outside gene matches: 6. CDR3 size: 14 residues. Germline lookup yields CDR1 GTSNPN and CDR2 SVGIG (reference sequence). CDR3 sequence (DNA): TGTGCCTGGAGTACGACTAGCGGAGCATACGAGCAGTACTTC. Translated: CAWSTTSGAYEQYF.

The CDR3 nucleotides are TGTGCCAGTAGTATCCGGACAGGGAAGTACGAGCAGTACTTC. This codes for CASSIRTGKYEQYF. The rearrangement links TRBV19 to TRBJ2-7; 8 nucleotides match TRBD1. Germline lookup yields CDR1 LNHDA and CDR2 SQIVND (reference sequence). J lost 4 bases, V lost 3 bases, and 5 bases had no gene match. The length of the CDR3 is 14 residues.

The rearrangement joins TRBV18 to TRBJ2-3, with D perhaps matching TRBD2 (6 bases). Germline lookup yields CDR1 KGHSH and CDR2 LQKENI. V lost 3 bases and J 3 bases, leaving 19 bases between the germline ends. This CDR3 is 17 amino acids long. The CDR3 loop reads CASSPSGTDVGTDTQYF. CDR3 DNA: TGTGCCAGCTCACCCTCCGGGACTGACGTGGGGACAGATACGCAGTATTTT.

The J gene is TRBJ1-4, the V gene TRBV5-4; 7 nucleotides match TRBD1. Germline CDR1 SGHNT, CDR2 YYREEE (reference sequence). J gave up 5 bases and V 3 bases, and 4 bases lay outside the gene matches. The CDR3 totals 14 residues. The CDR3 region has the DNA TGTGCCAGCAGCTATGGACAGGAGAATGAAAAACTGTTTTTT. Amino acid sequence: CASSYGQENEKLFF.

The chain carries TRBV2 and TRBJ2-7; maybe TRBD2 (6 bases). CDR3 length equals 14 residues. CDR1 SNHLY and CDR2 FYNNEI come from the germline V gene. V shed 5 bases and J shed 6 bases, with 17 bases lying between them. Here the CDR3 DNA reads TGTGCCAGCAGTAGCAGCGGGTCTGGCGGCGAGCAGTACTTC. It codes for CASSSSGSGGEQYF.

This clone was found many times. The gene calls are TRBV7-2 and TRBJ2-1, with D possibly being TRBD1 (5 bases). Trimming removed 0 bases at V and 8 bases at J, with 17 bases between. CDR3 size: 16 residues. The germline V gene encodes CDR1 SGHTA and CDR2 FQGNSA. CDR3 DNA sequence: TGTGCCAGCAGCTTAGCAAGGGGTGACGCCAGGCATGAGCAGTTCTTC. This sequence encodes CASSLARGDARHEQFF.

V is TRBV4-1 and J is TRBJ2-7; the match to TRBD2 covers 12 bases. This CDR3 is built from 15 residues. The germline gives CDR1 MGHRA, CDR2 YSYEKL. J was trimmed by 7 bases and V by 0 bases; bases with no gene match: 4. DNA of the CDR3: TGCGCCAGCAGCCAAGATTATGGGACTAGCGGGGAGCAGTACTTC. Protein: CASSQDYGTSGEQYF.

The rearrangement uses TRBV7-6 and TRBJ1-6; D might be TRBD1 (6 bases). Trimming pared 1 base from V and 4 bases from J, leaving 8 bases between. Germline assignment: CDR1 SGHVS and CDR2 FNYEAQ. The CDR3 covers 15 residues. The CDR3 spells CASSLETGYNSPLHF. CDR3 nucleotides: TGTGCCAGCAGCTTAGAGACAGGTTATAATTCACCCCTCCACTTT.

The chain links TRBV2 to TRBJ2-1; 9 nucleotides align to TRBD2. The CDR3 length is 15 residues. Germline V gene data show CDR1 as SNHLY and CDR2 as FYNNEI. Trimming cost V 4 bases and J 1 base; bases outside gene matches: 2. The CDR3 DNA sequence: TGTGCCAGCAGTGGTAGCGGGAGATCCTACAATGAGCAGTTCTTC. Amino acids: CASSGSGRSYNEQFF. Complete variable domain (other parts from reference TRBV2 and TRBJ2-1): EPEVTQTPSHQVTQMGQEVILRCVPISNHLYFYWYRQILGQKVEFLVSFYNNEISEKSEIFDDQFSVERPDGSNFTLKIRSTKLEDSAMYFCASSGSGRSYNEQFFGPGTRLTVL.